This T cell receptor (beta chain) comes out of a study of human T cells and chemical hapten exposure. Using its own MiXCR run on the RACE reads, TCRdb lists one record per CDR3 protein. Seen here are fewer than 200,000 distinct CDR3 sequences, under 25% observed once, and the top ten hold approximately 6.7%. Time point indicated: patch test 1, 2 weeks after DPC sensitization. Treatment reported: therapeutic diphenylcyclopropenone sensitization with weekly scalp DPC. This CDR3 has 13 amino acids. The germline CDR1 and CDR2 sequences are DFQATT and SNEGSKA (reference sequence). The V segment lost 3 bases and the J segment 7 bases; nucleotides outside the gene matches: 6.

V gene TRBV20-1 combines with J gene TRBJ2-7; 10 nucleotides align to TRBD2. This receptor was identified in a woman in her forties or fifties with alopecia areata. Some clones in this sample may be carry-over from other donors' samples. Sample: whole blood, taken in connection with sensitization to the hapten diphenylcyclopropenone (DPC). The CDR3 is CSASIAGGREQYF. CDR3 bases: TGCAGTGCTAGCATAGCGGGAGGACGGGAGCAGTACTTC.